This TCR beta chain was recorded in a study of CXCR3-negative and CXCR3-positive naive CD8 T cells (dated by TCRdb to the late 2010s). Study-wide context: About 150 million TRB reads were obtained in total, roughly 1.5 +/- 0.3 million reads per library. The TRBV-TRBJ cluster analysis covered naive subsets from several donors and memory cells from 3 donors. Diversity and physicochemical repertoire analyses were performed on 11 donors pooled from two independent experiments.

Each CD8+ T cell subset was flow-sorted in triplicate, and some 310,000 cells per subset were placed directly into RLT lysis buffer. To keep memory contaminants out, a stringent definition of naive CD8+ T cells was applied: CD45RO-CCR7+CD27+CD95-. Peripheral blood mononuclear cells were isolated from buffy coats by standard density gradient centrifugation. Naive CXCR3-negative and CXCR3-positive CD8+ T cells were flow-sorted on a FACSAria III. Total RNA was extracted from sorted cells with an RNeasy Mini Kit. Concerning this clonotype: Its antigen is not yet known.

What the work shows at the level of the full study, not this receptor alone: CXCR3 expression partially decreased after cryopreservation, so most assays used freshly isolated PBMCs. Surface CD5, linked to self-reactivity in mice, was comparable between naive subsets; TCR interaction strength was therefore also inferred from TRB CDR3 physicochemical properties. Compared with CXCR3-negative naive cells, CXCR3-positive naive cells had TRB CDR3s with higher hydrophobicity (lower Kidera factor 4), lower energy, and higher strength and volume indices. Similar TRBV-TRBJ usage was shown by naive CXCR3-negative and CXCR3-positive cells from the same donor, whereas distinct patterns were shown by memory cells. Repertoire diversity was comparably high in both naive subsets but much lower in memory CD8+ T cells.

Sequencing took place on a NextSeq 550. The Human TCR Profiling Kit (MiLaboratory) was used to make UMI-labeled 5' RACE TRB cDNA libraries. cDNA synthesis used the entire amount of extracted RNA, and PCR amplification then used the entire amount of cDNA produced. The libraries were made side by side, with each library going through the same number of PCR cycles. Per the original workflow: MIGEC and MiXCR extracted about 50,000 +/- 10,000 unique UMI-labeled TRB cDNA molecules per library, requiring at least two reads per UMI. On average, roughly 40,000 +/- 10,000 functional in-frame TRB CDR3 nucleotide clonotypes lacking stop codons were found per library. After downsampling to 5000 UMI-labeled TRB molecules per sample, diversity metrics, including normalized Shannon-Wiener and Chao1, were computed in VDJtools. For the central five CDR3 residues, VDJtools calculated physicochemical properties weighted by clonotype size, namely interaction energy, strength, volume and Kidera factor 4. After TCRdb reprocessed the reads, each CDR3 protein sequence was kept as one row, without DNA. The V and J calls and clone size are TCRdb's, not the authors'. This sample's table carries 50,000 to 65,000 distinct CDR3 sequences. The biggest ten clones account for approximately 1.5% of the sample.

Counted from cysteine to phenylalanine, this CDR3 has 16 amino acids. No DNA has been recorded. CDR1 and CDR2, looked up from the germline V gene, are SNHLY and FYNNEI. The receptor comes from a human donor in good health. Some clones in this sample may be carry-over from other donors' samples. The sequenced sample consisted of naive CXCR3- CD8+ T cells from blood. Explained via the paper, the cell subset or site label denotes: CD45RO-CCR7+CD27+CD95- naive CD8+ T cells lacking CXCR3 (TNR3-). The sequence links TRBV2 to TRBJ1-5. The CDR3 region: CASSEFGGYSNQPQHF.